One sample yielded the 10 T cell receptor beta chains listed below, sequenced in a study of T cells after yellow fever vaccination. TCRdb processed the 5' RACE reads anew with MiXCR; each CDR3 protein has one entry. The data show about 500,000 distinct CDR3 sequences, roughly a sixth seen once. Sequenced here: PBMCs, sampled around 5 days after the first yellow fever vaccination. The receptors were gathered from a man aged 18 to 29 who received the YFV17D yellow fever vaccine.

This chain joins TRBV5-5 and TRBJ2-2, with D unresolved. The CDR3 covers 14 residues. V shed 2 bases and J shed 4 bases, with 9 bases lying between them. The germline gives CDR1 SGHKS, CDR2 YYEKEE (reference sequence). CDR3 region: CASSLFEFTGELFF. DNA for the CDR3: TGTGCCAGCAGCTTATTTGAGTTCACCGGGGAGCTGTTTTTT. The whole variable domain, remainder taken from reference TRBV5-5 and TRBJ2-2, is DAGVTQSPTHLIKTRGQQVTLRCSPISGHKSVSWYQQVLGQGPQFIFQYYEKEERGRGNFPDRFSARQFPNYSSELNVNALLLGDSALYLCASSLFEFTGELFFGEGSRLTVL.

The gene calls are TRBV9 and TRBJ2-4; 7 bases line up with TRBD2. Trimming cost V 3 bases and J 0 bases; bases outside gene matches: 3. The CDR3 loop spans 15 amino acids. Germline V gene data show CDR1 as SGDLS and CDR2 as YYNGEE. The CDR3 DNA follows: TGTGCCAGCAGCGCCGGGGAGGGAGCCAAAAACATTCAGTACTTC. It codes for CASSAGEGAKNIQYF.

The chain joins TRBV7-2 to TRBJ1-5; D unresolved. The CDR3 is 14 residues long. Between the trimmed V and J ends, which lost 3 bases and 9 bases, there was a span of 15 bases. Germline CDR1 and CDR2: SGHTA and FQGNSA. Here the CDR3 reads CASSLAPGSWPQHF. The CDR3 nucleotides read TGTGCCAGCAGCTTGGCGCCGGGCTCTTGGCCCCAGCATTTT.

The V gene is TRBV3-1, the J gene TRBJ2-1, with D hard to call. Germline V gives CDR1 LGHDT, CDR2 YNNKEL (reference sequence). The ends were cut back, 3 bases at V and 5 bases at J, with 8 bases in the middle. This CDR3 has 13 amino acids. The CDR3 region has the DNA TGTGCCAGCAGCCAGCGACGGGACAATGAGCAGTTCTTC. It yields the protein CASSQRRDNEQFF.

The V call is TRBV13, the J call TRBJ2-3, with D possibly TRBD1 on 5 matching bases. V was trimmed by 5 bases and J by 0 bases, leaving 12 bases between them. Germline V gene lookup returns CDR1 PRHDT and CDR2 FYEKMQ (reference sequence). This CDR3 comprises 15 residues. CDR3 residues: CASSPPDTSTDTQYF. Written as DNA, the CDR3 is TGTGCCAGCAGCCCTCCGGACACTAGCACAGATACGCAGTATTTT.

The table lists this clonotype with a few counts. The V and J genes are TRBV20-1 and TRBJ1-5; D remains ambiguous. V was cut by 0 bases and J by 1 base, with 10 bases left in between. This CDR3 contains 15 residues. The germline CDR1 and CDR2 sequences are DFQATT and SNEGSKA (reference sequence). For the CDR3, the DNA is TGCAGTGCTAGAGATCGGGTTTTCAGCAATCAGCCCCAGCATTTT. This sequence encodes CSARDRVFSNQPQHF.

The chain joins TRBV4-1 to TRBJ1-5; D is unresolved. The CDR3 spans 16 residues. Trimming removed 2 bases at V and 3 bases at J, with 14 bases between. Germline-derived CDR1 and CDR2 are MGHRA and YSYEKL. This chain's CDR3 is CASSQIGRTNNQPQHF. CDR3 in DNA: TGCGCCAGCAGCCAAATTGGCAGAACTAACAATCAGCCCCAGCATTTT.

The chain is built from TRBV5-5 and TRBJ2-5; the D gene is possibly TRBD1 (5 bases). The germline V and J ends were trimmed by 5 bases and 2 bases, with 10 bases remaining between them. The CDR3 length is 13 residues. CDR1 is SGHKS and CDR2 is YYEKEE in the germline V gene (reference sequence). Written as DNA, the CDR3 is TGTGCCAGCAGTGGTAGGGGACAAGAGACCCAGTACTTC. Translated: CASSGRGQETQYF.

As concerns this clonotype: At one of its ends the junction is not consistent with the germline gene, which may arise from a read error. The chain joins TRBV30 to TRBJ1-1, with 7 bases that match TRBD1. Germline values: CDR1 GTSNPN, CDR2 SVGIG (reference sequence). The CDR3 is 14 residues long. The CDR3 protein is CTWSVEGARTEAFF. The DNA for the CDR3 is TGTACCTGGAGTGTAGAGGGGGCGAGGACTGAAGCTTTCTTT.

The chain employs TRBV6-2 or TRBV6-3 and TRBJ1-2; 8 positions agree with TRBD1. This CDR3 has 18 amino acids. The V gene's germline CDR1 is MNHEY and CDR2 SVGEGT. J lost 7 bases, V lost 6 bases, and 22 bases had no gene match. The CDR3 sequence: CASRLGPTGTGILRGYTF. The CDR3 coding sequence is TGTGCCAGCAGACTAGGCCCTACCGGGACAGGCATACTTCGTGGCTACACCTTC.